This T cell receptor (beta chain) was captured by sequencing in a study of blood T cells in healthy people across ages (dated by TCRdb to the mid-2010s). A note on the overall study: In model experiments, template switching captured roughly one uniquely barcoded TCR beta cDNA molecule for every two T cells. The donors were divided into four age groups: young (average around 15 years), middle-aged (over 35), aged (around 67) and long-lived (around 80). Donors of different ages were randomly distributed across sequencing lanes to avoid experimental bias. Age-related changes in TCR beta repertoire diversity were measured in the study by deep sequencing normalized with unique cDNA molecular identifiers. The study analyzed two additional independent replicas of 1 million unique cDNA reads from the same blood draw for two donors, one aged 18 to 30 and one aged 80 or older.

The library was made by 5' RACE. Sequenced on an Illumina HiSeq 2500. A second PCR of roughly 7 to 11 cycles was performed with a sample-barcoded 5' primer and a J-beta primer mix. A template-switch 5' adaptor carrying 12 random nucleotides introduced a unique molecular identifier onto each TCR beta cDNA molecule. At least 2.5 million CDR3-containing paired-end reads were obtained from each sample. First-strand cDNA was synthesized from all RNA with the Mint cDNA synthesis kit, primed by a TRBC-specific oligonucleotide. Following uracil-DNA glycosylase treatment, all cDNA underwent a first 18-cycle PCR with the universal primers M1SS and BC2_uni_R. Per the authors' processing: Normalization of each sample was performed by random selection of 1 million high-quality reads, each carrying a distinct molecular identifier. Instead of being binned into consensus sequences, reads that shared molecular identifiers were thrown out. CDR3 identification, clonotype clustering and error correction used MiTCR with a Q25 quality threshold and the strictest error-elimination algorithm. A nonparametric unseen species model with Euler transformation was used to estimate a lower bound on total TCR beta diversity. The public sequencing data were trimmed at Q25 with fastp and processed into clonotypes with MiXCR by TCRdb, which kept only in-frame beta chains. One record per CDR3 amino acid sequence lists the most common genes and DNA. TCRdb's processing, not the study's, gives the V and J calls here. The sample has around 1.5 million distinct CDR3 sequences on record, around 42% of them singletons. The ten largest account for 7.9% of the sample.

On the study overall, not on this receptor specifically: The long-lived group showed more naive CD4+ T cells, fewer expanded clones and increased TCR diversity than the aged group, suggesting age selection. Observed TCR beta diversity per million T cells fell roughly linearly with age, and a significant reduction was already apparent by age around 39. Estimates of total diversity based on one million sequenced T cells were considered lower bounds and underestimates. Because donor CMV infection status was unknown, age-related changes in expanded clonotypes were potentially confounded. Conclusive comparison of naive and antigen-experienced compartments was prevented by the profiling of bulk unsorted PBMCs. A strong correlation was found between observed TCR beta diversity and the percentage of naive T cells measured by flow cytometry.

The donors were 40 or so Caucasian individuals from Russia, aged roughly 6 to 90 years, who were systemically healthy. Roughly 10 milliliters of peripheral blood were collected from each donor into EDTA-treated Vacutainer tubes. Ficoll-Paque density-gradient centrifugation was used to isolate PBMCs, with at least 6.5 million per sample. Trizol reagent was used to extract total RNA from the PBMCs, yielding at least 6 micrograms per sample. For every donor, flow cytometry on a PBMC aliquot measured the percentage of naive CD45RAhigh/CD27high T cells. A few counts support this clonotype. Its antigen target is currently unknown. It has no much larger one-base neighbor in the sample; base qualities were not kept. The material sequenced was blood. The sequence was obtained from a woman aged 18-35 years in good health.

The CDR3 in this case is CAISGGTETAYEQYF. The DNA is as follows: TGTGCCATCAGTGGAGGGACGGAGACTGCCTACGAGCAGTACTTC. Recombination joined TRBV10-3 with TRBJ2-7, with the D assignment possibly TRBD1 or TRBD2, given 5 matching bases for each. Cut back by 4 bases and 2 bases, the V and J ends lie 15 bases apart. Reading the germline V gene gives CDR1 ENHRY and CDR2 SYGVKD. The CDR3 numbers 15 residues from cysteine through phenylalanine. Of the read, only the CDR3 DNA is kept; its 45 bases are in frame from base 1.